This TCR beta chain was recorded in a study of cytomegalovirus exposure and HLA in healthy donors. Each donor was nominally healthy when sampled (though unrecorded immune exposures were likely). The length of the CDR3 is 16 residues. CDR1 MNHEY and CDR2 SMNVEV come from the germline V gene (reference sequence). Trimming cost V 7 bases and J 5 bases; bases outside gene matches: 13. The primer mix had 60 Vbeta and 13 Jbeta primers. Clones were sequenced by immunoSEQ multiplex PCR, and TCRdb holds only the in-frame ones, with some missing. The table has hundreds of thousands of clones, around 80% seen once. As to this clone: Its antigen remains unknown.

Study results and caveats: Later analysis found that TCR beta chains associated with HLA were more clonally expanded than other, equally common chains.

Source material: PBMCs. The chain couples TRBV27 to TRBJ2-3; 9 bases are a match to TRBD2. The TCR originated in a woman aged 40 to 49 in good health and CMV-seronegative. The CDR3 DNA sequence: TGTGCCAGCACCACCTGGGCTAGCGGGGTGGTAGATACGCAGTATTTT. Encoded protein: CASTTWASGVVDTQYF.